Each of the 5 T cell receptor beta chains below was sequenced from the same sample in a study of T cell clones after liver transplantation. Generated by immunoSEQ multiplex PCR, the TCRdb table keeps only in-frame clones and is missing some. The data contain 85,000 to 130,000 clones, around four fifths of them singletons. The source material was CD4+ T cells from blood, sampled before liver transplant. These receptor sequences come from a human donor who received a liver transplant.

V and J are TRBV5-1 and TRBJ2-3; D is ambiguous. Germline V gives CDR1 SGHRS, CDR2 YFSETQ. The CDR3 is 12 residues long. The germline V and J ends were trimmed by 3 bases and 7 bases, with 9 bases remaining between them. The CDR3 loop is CASSSSLNTQYF. The CDR3 region has the DNA TGCGCCAGCAGCTCTTCCTTAAATACGCAGTATTTT.

The chain uses TRBV19 and TRBJ1-1; D gene unclear. Germline V CDR1 and CDR2: LNHDA, SQIVND (reference sequence). Trimming shortened V by 4 bases and J by 1 base, and 13 bases separated the two germline ends. The CDR3 runs 15 residues. In DNA, the CDR3 is TGTGCCAGTAGTACGCCGGGAAATGCGAACACTGAAGCTTTCTTT. Its translation is CASSTPGNANTEAFF.

The V and J genes are TRBV2 and TRBJ1-1, with D perhaps matching TRBD1 (5 bases). Looked up from germline, CDR1 is SNHLY and CDR2 is FYNNEI. This CDR3 spans 14 amino acids. V gave up 4 bases and J gave up 5 bases, with 14 bases separating them. CDR3 nucleotides: TGTGCCAGCAGTGTCCTCTGGGGGAAGACTGAAGCTTTCTTT. Amino acid sequence: CASSVLWGKTEAFF.

The table lists this clone with a few counts. The rearrangement uses TRBV5-1 and TRBJ1-6; TRBD1 is a possible D gene (5 bases). V lost 3 bases and J lost 9, with 13 bases in between. Germline V gene lookup returns CDR1 SGHRS and CDR2 YFSETQ. CDR3 length equals 14 residues. CDR3 nucleotide sequence: TGCGCCAGCAGCTCCGCAGGGAGCGGTTCACCCCTCCACTTT. This encodes CASSSAGSGSPLHF.

The DNA for the CDR3 is TGTGCCAGCAGCCCAAGGGACGGCGGAACCAAGAACACTGAAGCTTTCTTT. Translated, it gives CASSPRDGGTKNTEAFF. The rearrangement links TRBV7-8 to TRBJ1-1; maybe TRBD1 (5 bases). The germline V and J ends were trimmed by 5 bases and 1 base, with 20 bases remaining between them. The CDR3 contains 17 residues. Germline V gene lookup returns CDR1 SGHVS and CDR2 FQNEAQ.